The rows below give T cell receptor beta chains drawn from one sample of a study of blood T cell repertoires in COVID-19. Generated by immunoSEQ multiplex PCR, the TCRdb table keeps only in-frame clones and is missing some. Here the sample spans about 75,000 clones, under 90% being singletons. Source material: peripheral blood. The receptors shown here come from a human donor in a cohort sampled during active COVID-19. Each CDR3 is given with its conserved first and last residue. The D gene is left open where the match is weak. Rows may omit the clone size; those that give it use once, few, many or a size class.

CDR3: CASSSLGTGPLRAKNIQYF
DNA: TGTGCCAGCAGTTCCCTCGGGACAGGGCCTTTGAGGGCCAAAAACATTCAGTACTTC
V: TRBV27
D: TRBD1
J: TRBJ2-4
size: .

CDR3: CASSPDFYDGYTF
DNA: TGTGCCAGCAGTCCCGATTTCTATGATGGCTACACCTTC
V: TRBV12-3/TRBV12-4
D: .
J: TRBJ1-2
size: .

CDR3: CASSKDGGPTYEQYF
DNA: TGTGCCAGCAGCAAAGACGGGGGGCCTACCTACGAGCAGTACTTC
V: TRBV21-1
D: .
J: TRBJ2-7
size: .

CDR3: CASKGTSGNNEQFF
DNA: TGCGCCAGCAAGGGGACTAGCGGAAACAATGAGCAGTTCTTC
V: TRBV5-1
D: TRBD2
J: TRBJ2-1
size: .

CDR3: CASSLLSGRDSEQYF
DNA: TGTGCCAGCAGTTTACTTTCCGGGAGGGATTCCGAGCAGTACTTC
V: TRBV27
D: TRBD2
J: TRBJ2-7
size: .

CDR3: CASSLGQAEGYTF
DNA: TGTGCCAGCAGTCTCGGACAGGCAGAAGGCTACACCTTC
V: TRBV12-3/TRBV12-4
D: TRBD1
J: TRBJ1-2
size: once

CDR3: CSAVRADLAKNIQYF
DNA: TGCAGCGCCGTCAGGGCGGATCTAGCCAAAAACATTCAGTACTTC
V: TRBV29-1
D: .
J: TRBJ2-4
size: .

CDR3: CASSYGVAKETQYF
DNA: TGTGCCAGCAGTTACGGGGTAGCGAAAGAGACCCAGTACTTC
V: TRBV6-2/TRBV6-3
D: .
J: TRBJ2-5
size: .

CDR3: CASSLARGLSYGYTF
DNA: TGCGCCAGCAGCTTGGCTAGGGGTCTGTCCTATGGCTACACCTTC
V: TRBV5-1
D: .
J: TRBJ1-2
size: .

CDR3: CASSLPTGTEAFF
DNA: TGTGCCAGCAGTTTGCCAACAGGGACTGAAGCTTTCTTT
V: TRBV6-6
D: .
J: TRBJ1-1
size: .

CDR3: CASSIGGSGTYEQYF
DNA: TGTGCCAGTAGCATCGGGGGAAGCGGGACCTACGAGCAGTACTTC
V: TRBV19
D: TRBD2
J: TRBJ2-7
size: .

CDR3: CATSRDRTGYEQYF
DNA: TGTGCCACCAGCAGAGATAGGACTGGCTACGAGCAGTACTTC
V: TRBV15
D: .
J: TRBJ2-7
size: .

CDR3: CASSQDWLAGVQGYTF
DNA: TGTGCCAGCAGCCAAGACTGGCTGGCAGGGGTGCAGGGCTACACCTTC
V: TRBV3-1/TRBV3-2
D: .
J: TRBJ1-2
size: once

CDR3: CASSSKGGSYGYTF
DNA: TGTGCCAGCAGCTCTAAAGGGGGTTCCTATGGCTACACCTTC
V: TRBV5-4
D: .
J: TRBJ1-2
size: once

CDR3: CASSSRGAGGRETQYF
DNA: TGTGCCAGTAGTTCCCGGGGGGCGGGAGGTCGAGAGACCCAGTACTTC
V: TRBV19
D: TRBD2
J: TRBJ2-5
size: .

CDR3: CATSRATENTGELFF
DNA: TGTGCCACCAGCAGAGCGACAGAGAACACCGGGGAGCTGTTTTTT
V: TRBV15
D: .
J: TRBJ2-2
size: .

CDR3: CASSQVTGVLNQPQHF
DNA: TGTGCCAGTAGCCAGGTTACAGGGGTCCTCAATCAGCCCCAGCATTTT
V: TRBV19
D: TRBD1
J: TRBJ1-5
size: .

CDR3: CASSLQGVSYGYTF
DNA: TGTGCCAGCAGCTTACAGGGGGTAAGCTATGGCTACACCTTC
V: TRBV7-2
D: TRBD1
J: TRBJ1-2
size: .

CDR3: CASSLVEEETQYF
DNA: TGTGCCAGCAGCTTAGTGGAGGAAGAGACCCAGTACTTC
V: TRBV7-9
D: .
J: TRBJ2-5
size: .

CDR3: CASSIPGERGSTDTQYF
DNA: TGTGCCAGTAGTATACCTGGCGAGCGGGGTAGCACAGATACGCAGTATTTT
V: TRBV19
D: TRBD2
J: TRBJ2-3
size: .

CDR3: CASTGTGGGEQFF
DNA: TGTGCCAGCACCGGGACAGGGGGGGGTGAGCAGTTCTTC
V: TRBV12-3/TRBV12-4
D: TRBD1
J: TRBJ2-1
size: .

CDR3: CASSLDPPGLTGELFF
DNA: TGTGCCAGCAGCTTAGATCCTCCAGGGCTCACCGGGGAGCTGTTTTTT
V: TRBV11-2
D: .
J: TRBJ2-2
size: .

CDR3: CASSLGSRFSPLHF
DNA: TGTGCCAGCAGTTTGGGCAGCCGGTTTTCACCCCTCCACTTT
V: TRBV28
D: .
J: TRBJ1-6
size: .

CDR3: CASSISRRRYSNQPQHF
DNA: TGTGCCAGTAGTATAAGTCGACGGAGATATAGCAATCAGCCCCAGCATTTT
V: TRBV19
D: .
J: TRBJ1-5
size: .

CDR3: CASSFRGTESYNEQFF
DNA: TGCGCCAGCAGCTTCAGGGGGACAGAATCTTACAATGAGCAGTTCTTC
V: TRBV5-1
D: TRBD1
J: TRBJ2-1
size: .

CDR3: CASIWTSGSGYF
DNA: TGTGCCAGCATTTGGACTAGCGGGTCTGGGTACTTC
V: TRBV5-6
D: TRBD2
J: TRBJ2-7
size: .

CDR3: CASSHLGGGSHEQFF
DNA: TGTGCCAGCAGTCATCTGGGGGGGGGCTCCCATGAGCAGTTCTTC
V: TRBV6-2/TRBV6-3
D: .
J: TRBJ2-1
size: .

CDR3: CATSRQQGTEAFF
DNA: TGTGCCACCAGTCGGCAGCAGGGCACTGAAGCTTTCTTT
V: TRBV24-1
D: .
J: TRBJ1-1
size: .

CDR3: CASSQEGGKNYGYTF
DNA: TGCGCCAGCAGCCAAGAGGGGGGTAAGAACTATGGCTACACCTTC
V: TRBV4-1
D: .
J: TRBJ1-2
size: .

CDR3: CASSLTGIPYNEQFF
DNA: TGTGCCAGCAGTTTAACAGGGATCCCCTACAATGAGCAGTTCTTC
V: TRBV28
D: .
J: TRBJ2-1
size: .

CDR3: CASSLPGGLYNEQFF
DNA: TGTGCCAGCAGCCTCCCAGGGGGACTCTACAATGAGCAGTTCTTC
V: TRBV5-6
D: .
J: TRBJ2-1
size: .

CDR3: CAINPGQGTIYGYTF
DNA: TGTGCCATCAACCCGGGACAGGGGACCATCTATGGCTACACCTTC
V: TRBV10-3
D: TRBD1
J: TRBJ1-2
size: .

CDR3: CASSPRGGRTNEKLFF
DNA: TGCGCCAGCAGCCCCCGGGGAGGGCGCACTAATGAAAAACTGTTTTTT
V: TRBV4-3
D: .
J: TRBJ1-4
size: .